This T cell receptor beta chain was recovered during a study of beta chain features in type 1 diabetes. Investigators reverse transcribed all isolated RNA, so they sequenced expressed TCRB transcripts. Sequencing was performed with immunoSEQ multiplex PCR; in TCRdb, only in-frame clones are kept and a portion is missing. The repertoire includes about 360,000 clones, around 13% of them detected once, and around 0.0099% sits in the top ten. As concerns this clone: The antigen remains unidentified.

Study-wide points: All four CD4+ subsets from Type 1 diabetes patients carried moderately but significantly shorter TCRB CDR3s.

The CDR3 runs to 15 residues. J was trimmed by 5 bases and V by 9 bases; bases with no gene match: 11. The germline V gene has CDR1 LNHDA and CDR2 SQIVND (reference sequence). The sequenced sample consisted of naive CD4+ T cells from blood. This receptor was identified in a woman aged 18 to 35 with type 1 diabetes. The V call is TRBV19, the J call TRBJ1-2, with TRBD1 matching over 11 bases. The CDR3 DNA follows: TGTGCCAGCAATAATCTCGGACAGGGGGCTTATGGCTACACCTTC. It encodes CASNNLGQGAYGYTF.